This T cell receptor beta chain was observed in a study of blood T cell repertoires in COVID-19. Across the study: COVID-19 samples collected from the United States, Italy and Spain covered acute and convalescent phases. PBMCs, B-cell-depleted T cells, or T cells were the source of the cDNA or gDNA that made up the material.

Per the original data handling: Estimates of nucleated cell counts were drawn from the amplification of reference gene primers. The method was immunoSEQ multiplex PCR; TCRdb's version includes in-frame clones alone and lacks a portion of them. The V and J calls and clone size come from that table; D and trimming were worked out from the DNA. The sample holds about 160,000 clones, about 80% seen once. Seattle-derived patients entered the study during active infection and were followed longitudinally. The CDR3 is 15 residues long. V dropped 0 bases and J dropped 6 bases, with 13 bases sitting between them. CDR1 and CDR2 from the germline V gene are SGDLS and YYNGEE.

The TCR comes from a woman between 40 and 55 years old with COVID-19, enrolled during active disease. What was sequenced was peripheral blood. The genes are TRBV9 and TRBJ2-4; D might be TRBD1 (5 bases). The CDR3, as DNA: TGTGCCAGCAGCGTAGGGTGGGTCCAGGGAAACATTCAGTACTTC. Residues: CASSVGWVQGNIQYF.